This T cell receptor beta chain came from a study of T-cell reconstitution after alpha-beta-depleted transplantation in children. This CDR3 is built from 13 residues. The germline V and J ends were trimmed by 6 bases and 3 bases, with 15 bases remaining between them. Germline-derived CDR1 and CDR2 are SQVTM and ANQGSEA. Unique molecular identifiers were built into the TCRbeta library. TCRdb ran MiXCR on the PCR reads and lists one entry per CDR3 protein. The repertoire consists of 250,000 to 300,000 distinct CDR3 sequences, with over 9% occurring once and the leading ten covering less than 9%. This chain joins TRBV29-1 and TRBJ2-7; D may be TRBD2 (5 bases). This TCR was recovered from a boy in the first two years of life with acute myeloid leukemia, due to receive a stem cell transplant. The sample in question was PBMCs, obtained before TCRalphabeta/CD19-depleted stem cell transplant. CDR3 nucleotides: TGCAGCGTAGAGGGAGTGGCGGGCTACGAGCAGTACTTC. It yields the protein CSVEGVAGYEQYF.